At least ten counts were recorded for the clone carrying this T cell receptor beta chain. The antigen is not known. The junction had 4 bases not matched to a gene; V was cut back by 2 bases and J by 2 bases. CDR1 and CDR2 from the germline V gene are SGHTA and FQGNSA. The CDR3 sequence is 17 residues long. The cDNA had a unique molecular identifier and a template-switch universal primer site. TCRdb independently ran MiXCR on the 5' RACE reads; one entry per CDR3 protein. This table holds 450,000 or so distinct CDR3 sequences, approximately 15% found once. The sample is drawn from a study of identical twins. Study-wide results and caveats: Its conclusions, products of cross-sectional statistical analysis, did not come from following the same donors. Beta out-of-frame sequences showed weaker excess sharing between twins.

The data also belong to a second study, concerning yellow fever vaccine responses in identical twins. That study reports: Reportedly, the response of twins' T cells to the vaccine seemed partly convergent, partly personalized.

The gene calls are TRBV7-2 and TRBJ2-3; TRBD2 matches at 13 bases. The receptor's source is a woman younger than 30 in good health. Material for sequencing was CD4+ T cells sorted from blood. DNA for the CDR3: TGTGCCAGCAGCTTAAGGGGACTAGCGGGAACCACAGATACGCAGTATTTT. It encodes CASSLRGLAGTTDTQYF.